The next 28 T cell receptor beta chains were all read from a single sample in a study of cytomegalovirus exposure and HLA in healthy donors (dated by TCRdb to 2017 to 2019). The protocol used for the library was the immunoSEQ multiplex PCR assay. For the multiplex PCR, a mixture combining 60 forward primers for TCR Vbeta segments and 13 reverse primers for TCR Jbeta segments was used. Sourced from immuneACCESS, this table was stored by TCRdb with only in-frame sequences that have V and J called. A share of the clones is absent; for the studies checked, an unresolved V gene accounts for under half, and the remainder has no known explanation. This sample's table lists 80,000 to 100,000 clones. About 0.6% of the sample comes from the top ten. Sequenced sample: PBMCs. All receptors come from a man aged 50-60 years in good health and CMV-seronegative.

The V call is TRBV19, the J call TRBJ2-3; TRBD1 matches at 11 bases. This CDR3 has 18 residues. J was trimmed by 2 bases and V by 3 bases; bases with no gene match: 10. Germline CDR1 and CDR2: LNHDA and SQIVND (reference sequence). CDR3: CASSIMGQGVPDTDTQYF. In DNA, the CDR3 is TGTGCCAGTAGTATCATGGGACAGGGGGTTCCCGACACAGATACGCAGTATTTT. Combining the CDR3 with reference TRBV19 and TRBJ2-3 gives the whole variable domain DGGITQSPKYLFRKEGQNVTLSCEQNLNHDAMYWYRQDPGQGLRLIYYSQIVNDFQKGDIAEGYSVSREKKESFPLTVTSAQKNPTAFYLCASSIMGQGVPDTDTQYFGPGTRLTVL.

The chain combines TRBV11-2 with TRBJ2-7, with a tentative D call TRBD1 (6 bases). CDR1 and CDR2 (germline): SGHAT, FQNNGV. Trimming removed 5 bases at V and 3 bases at J, with 11 bases between. This CDR3 has 13 residues. The CDR3 sequence: CASSADRFYEQYF. The CDR3 DNA follows: TGTGCCAGCAGCGCCGACAGGTTCTACGAGCAGTACTTC.

The rearrangement joins TRBV5-1 to TRBJ1-2, with TRBD1 matching 9 bases. CDR3 length: 16 residues. Germline assignment: CDR1 SGHRS and CDR2 YFSETQ. The ends lost 2 bases at V and 4 bases at J; junction bases unmatched: 9. The CDR3 here is CASSLPMDRGRYGYTF. In DNA form, the CDR3 reads TGCGCCAGCAGCTTACCGATGGACAGGGGTCGCTATGGCTACACCTTC. Full variable domain (outside the CDR3, taken from reference TRBV5-1 and TRBJ1-2): KAGVTQTPRYLIKTRGQQVTLSCSPISGHRSVSWYQQTPGQGLQFLFEYFSETQRNKGNFPGRFSGRQFSNSRSEMNVSTLELGDSALYLCASSLPMDRGRYGYTFGSGTRLTVV.

The chain recombines TRBV5-1 with TRBJ2-2, with TRBD1 matching 7 bases. Trimming removed 4 bases from V and 7 bases from J; junction bases left unmatched: 7. CDR1 and CDR2 from the germline V gene are SGHRS and YFSETQ. The CDR3 spans 14 residues. CDR3 loop: CASSLGGQGGELFF. The CDR3 DNA is TGCGCCAGCAGCCTAGGGGGCCAGGGCGGGGAGCTGTTTTTT. The full variable domain, its missing parts supplied by reference TRBV5-1 and TRBJ2-2, is KAGVTQTPRYLIKTRGQQVTLSCSPISGHRSVSWYQQTPGQGLQFLFEYFSETQRNKGNFPGRFSGRQFSNSRSEMNVSTLELGDSALYLCASSLGGQGGELFFGEGSRLTVL.

This chain links TRBV11-2 with TRBJ1-3; no clear D. The CDR3 covers 16 residues. Germline V lookup: CDR1 SGHAT, CDR2 FQNNGV. Deletions cut 0 bases from V and 0 bases from J, with 9 bases between. CDR3 DNA: TGTGCCAGCAGCTTAGATCTAGGCCGCTCTGGAAACACCATATATTTT. This gives the protein CASSLDLGRSGNTIYF.

This chain joins TRBV5-4 and TRBJ1-2; D unresolved. The CDR3 has 15 amino acids. In germline, CDR1 is SGHNT, CDR2 YYREEE (reference sequence). V gave up 0 bases and J gave up 5 bases, with 14 bases separating them. CDR3 amino acids: CASSLVSNPGYGYTF. In nucleotides, the CDR3 is TGTGCCAGCAGCTTGGTGTCTAACCCGGGATATGGCTACACCTTC.

The genes are TRBV7-2 and TRBJ1-4; 11 bases map to TRBD1. This CDR3 contains 14 residues. The germline V gene has CDR1 SGHTA and CDR2 FQGNSA. J gave up 10 bases and V 3 bases, and 4 bases lay outside the gene matches. CDR3 loop: CASSLPGQGGKLFF. CDR3 coding DNA: TGTGCCAGCAGCTTGCCGGGACAGGGGGGAAAACTGTTTTTT.

This rearrangement joins TRBV5-5 to TRBJ1-6; 8 positions match TRBD1. CDR1 and CDR2 (germline): SGHKS, YYEKEE (reference sequence). The CDR3 consists of 15 residues. The V segment lost 4 bases and the J segment 6 bases; nucleotides outside the gene matches: 6. The CDR3 spells CASSTRTGSNSPLHF. The CDR3, as DNA: TGTGCCAGCAGCACGAGGACAGGGAGTAATTCACCCCTCCACTTT. Drawing the rest from reference TRBV5-5 and TRBJ1-6, the complete variable domain is DAGVTQSPTHLIKTRGQQVTLRCSPISGHKSVSWYQQVLGQGPQFIFQYYEKEERGRGNFPDRFSARQFPNYSSELNVNALLLGDSALYLCASSTRTGSNSPLHFGNGTRLTVT.

The V and J genes are TRBV7-2 and TRBJ1-6; TRBD1 might be the D (6 bases). The CDR3 covers 14 residues. Germline loops: CDR1 SGHTA, CDR2 FQGNSA. Trimming took off 3 bases at V and 7 bases at J, with 10 bases between the two ends. The CDR3 sequence: CASSFGQWNSPLHF. CDR3 nucleotide sequence: TGTGCCAGCAGCTTTGGACAGTGGAATTCACCCCTCCACTTT.

This chain uses TRBV18 with TRBJ1-6; 9 nucleotides match TRBD1. The CDR3 has 15 residues. V gave up 4 bases and J gave up 9 bases; unmatched junction bases: 7. Germline CDR1 KGHSH, CDR2 LQKENI. CDR3 DNA sequence: TGTGCCAGCTCACTAGACAGGGGGGAGAGTTCACCCCTCCACTTT. Translated, it gives CASSLDRGESSPLHF.

This chain joins TRBV27 and TRBJ2-2; D gene unclear. The CDR3 is 14 residues long. Germline CDR1 and CDR2: MNHEY and SMNVEV (reference sequence). V lost 1 base and J lost 1, with 4 bases in between. CDR3 sequence (DNA): TGTGCCAGCAGTTTATGGCTGAACACCGGGGAGCTGTTTTTT. Translating it yields CASSLWLNTGELFF.

The rearrangement uses TRBV6-5 and TRBJ2-7; weak D call: TRBD2 (5 bases). Trimming removed 2 bases from V and 4 bases from J, with 9 bases in between. The CDR3 covers 13 residues. Germline loops: CDR1 MNHEY, CDR2 SVGAGI. Here the CDR3 DNA reads TGTGCCAGCAGTTACGCTAGCCCGTACGAGCAGTACTTC. Its protein is CASSYASPYEQYF.

The gene calls are TRBV14 and TRBJ1-2; no firm D call. Germline CDR1 reads SGHDN; CDR2 reads FVKESK. CDR3 size: 16 residues. With 0 bases removed from V and 0 bases from J, the gap between germline ends came to 11 bases. In DNA form, the CDR3 reads TGTGCCAGCAGCCAAGATCGGCGGGGAGCTAACTATGGCTACACCTTC. Encoded protein: CASSQDRRGANYGYTF.

The chain couples TRBV7-2 to TRBJ1-2; 7 positions match TRBD1. V lost 3 bases and J lost 4; bases outside the gene matches: 5. The germline gives CDR1 SGHTA, CDR2 FQGNSA. The CDR3 is made up of 14 amino acids. This CDR3 reads CASSFSRDSYGYTF. The CDR3 nucleotides are TGTGCCAGCAGCTTTTCCCGGGACAGCTATGGCTACACCTTC. The whole variable domain, filled in from reference TRBV7-2 and TRBJ1-2, reads GAGVSQSPSNKVTEKGKDVELRCDPISGHTALYWYRQSLGQGLEFLIYFQGNSAPDKSGLPSDRFSAERTGGSVSTLTIQRTQQEDSAVYLCASSFSRDSYGYTFGSGTRLTVV.

This sequence joins TRBV28 and TRBJ1-1, with D unclear. This CDR3 contains 17 residues. Germline assignment: CDR1 MDHEN and CDR2 SYDVKM. V lost 6 bases and J 1 base, leaving 21 bases between the germline ends. Written as DNA, the CDR3 is TGTGCCAGCAGCTCCTGGGGTTACGGGAAAGGGAACACTGAAGCTTTCTTT. Protein product: CASSSWGYGKGNTEAFF.

The chain employs TRBV18 and TRBJ1-2; D is perhaps TRBD1 (5 bases). There are 15 residues in the CDR3. Germline V gene lookup returns CDR1 KGHSH and CDR2 LQKENI. Trimming took 2 bases from V and 2 from J, leaving 12 bases between them. CDR3 DNA: TGTGCCAGCTCACCAGTGCCAGGGTTGAACTATGGCTACACCTTC. Protein product: CASSPVPGLNYGYTF.

The chain uses TRBV5-1 and TRBJ1-2; 9 positions agree with TRBD1. CDR1 and CDR2 from the germline V gene are SGHRS and YFSETQ. The CDR3 length is 16 residues. With V trimmed by 4 bases and J by 1 base, 8 bases remained unmatched. In nucleotides, the CDR3 is TGCGCCAGCAGCCTGGGACAGGGAACCGGTAACTATGGCTACACCTTC. This codes for CASSLGQGTGNYGYTF.

The chain employs TRBV25-1 and TRBJ1-2; 8 positions match TRBD1. This CDR3 has 15 residues. Germline lookup yields CDR1 MGHDK and CDR2 SYGVNS. The junction had 7 bases not matched to a gene; V was cut back by 3 bases and J by 4 bases. The CDR3 loop reads CASSDEGQGVYGYTF. The DNA for the CDR3 is TGTGCCAGCAGTGACGAAGGACAGGGTGTCTATGGCTACACCTTC.

The gene calls are TRBV30 and TRBJ1-5; 7 nucleotides align to TRBD1. The CDR3 length is 20 residues. From germline, CDR1 is GTSNPN and CDR2 SVGIG (reference sequence). Trimming removed 0 bases from V and 0 bases from J; junction bases left unmatched: 17. This CDR3 reads CAWSVPPDREMLNSNQPQHF. CDR3 DNA sequence: TGTGCCTGGAGTGTACCCCCCGACAGGGAGATGTTGAATAGCAATCAGCCCCAGCATTTT.

J is TRBJ2-7 and V is TRBV6-5; TRBD1 matches at 7 bases. The CDR3 contains 14 residues. Germline V lookup: CDR1 MNHEY, CDR2 SVGAGI. Losses at the gene ends were 8 bases for V and 3 bases for J; bases not matched to a gene: 10. CDR3: CASGPPGQIYEQYF. As DNA, the CDR3 is TGTGCCAGCGGCCCACCGGGACAGATCTACGAGCAGTACTTC.

The gene calls are TRBV2 and TRBJ1-2; 9 bases are a match to TRBD1. The CDR3 has 13 amino acids. Looked up from germline, CDR1 is SNHLY and CDR2 is FYNNEI. V lost 6 bases to trimming and J lost 5 bases; unmatched junction nucleotides: 4. The CDR3 protein is CASRAQGAYGYTF. The CDR3, as DNA: TGTGCCAGCAGGGCACAGGGGGCATATGGCTACACCTTC.

V usage is TRBV4-1 and J usage is TRBJ2-7; D ambiguous. Germline values: CDR1 MGHRA, CDR2 YSYEKL. This CDR3 has 16 residues. V lost 0 bases to trimming and J lost 2 bases, with 14 bases between them. The CDR3, as DNA: TGCGCCAGCAGCCAAGATAGAGATGCCAGCGCCTACGAGCAGTACTTC. Protein product: CASSQDRDASAYEQYF.

The chain recombines TRBV13 with TRBJ2-7; tentative D call: TRBD1 (6 bases). CDR1 is PRHDT, CDR2 FYEKMQ, per germline (reference sequence). This CDR3 is 15 amino acids long. With 5 bases removed from V and 4 bases from J, the gap between germline ends came to 18 bases. CDR3 in DNA: TGTGCCAGCAGCCATTACTCAGGGGAAGGATACGAGCAGTACTTC. Translated, it gives CASSHYSGEGYEQYF.

The rearrangement links TRBV5-6 to TRBJ2-3; 9 nucleotides agree with TRBD2. The CDR3 contains 14 residues. J was trimmed by 6 bases and V by 4 bases; bases with no gene match: 6. Germline V lookup: CDR1 SGHDT, CDR2 YYEEEE. CDR3: CASSRSGGGDTQYF. The CDR3 nucleotides are TGTGCCAGCAGCCGTAGCGGGGGCGGGGATACGCAGTATTTT.

This sequence joins TRBV5-1 and TRBJ1-6; D not resolved. The CDR3 runs to 16 residues. The germline V gene has CDR1 SGHRS and CDR2 YFSETQ. Trimming pared 0 bases from V and 11 bases from J, leaving 18 bases between. Written as DNA, the CDR3 is TGCGCCAGCAGCTTGGCCCTCCGTGTTTTCGGGGCACCCCTCCACTTT. Protein product: CASSLALRVFGAPLHF.

On this clone itself: It is unclear where the CDR3 begins or ends on the DNA, so no DNA is shown, and the CDR3 is as TCRdb lists it. The chain couples TRBV5-5 to TRBJ2-5; the D segment call TRBD1 is taken from the table without a DNA check. The CDR3 length equals 14 residues, ends included. CDR1 and CDR2 from the germline V gene are SGHKS and YYEKEE (reference sequence). CDR3 region: CASSWGQGAGVLYF.

J is TRBJ2-7 and V is TRBV6-6; TRBD1 aligns across 7 bases. This CDR3 region has 13 residues. Unmatched junction bases numbered 3, after V lost 7 bases and J lost 0 bases. From germline, CDR1 is MNHNY and CDR2 SVGAGI (reference sequence). CDR3 residues: CASKQGTSYEQYF. The CDR3 DNA reads as TGTGCCAGCAAACAGGGGACCTCCTACGAGCAGTACTTC.

Turning to this clone: Different DNA sequences within this sample yield the same CDR3. The chain recombines TRBV5-6 with TRBJ2-3; 11 nucleotides agree with TRBD2. Germline CDR1 and CDR2: SGHDT and YYEEEE. This CDR3 region has 16 residues. V was clipped by 4 bases and J by 1 base; unmatched bases: 5. This CDR3 is CASSPLAGGGTDTQYF. For the CDR3, the DNA is TGTGCCAGCAGCCCGCTAGCGGGGGGCGGCACAGATACGCAGTATTTT.